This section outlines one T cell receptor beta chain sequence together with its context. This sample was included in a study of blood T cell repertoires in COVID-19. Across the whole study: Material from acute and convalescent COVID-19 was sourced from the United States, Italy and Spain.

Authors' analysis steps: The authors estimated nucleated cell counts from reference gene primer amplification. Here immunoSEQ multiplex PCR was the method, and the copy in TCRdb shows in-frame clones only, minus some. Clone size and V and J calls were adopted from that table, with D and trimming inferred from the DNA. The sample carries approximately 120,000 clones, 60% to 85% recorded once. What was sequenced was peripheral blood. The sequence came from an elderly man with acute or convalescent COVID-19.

In DNA form, the CDR3 reads TGTGCCAGCAGTTTACTGGCGGTAGTGAACACTGAAGCTTTCTTT. The encoded protein is CASSLLAVVNTEAFF. This rearrangement joins TRBV28 to TRBJ1-1; D unclear. Trimming removed 2 bases at V and 0 bases at J, with 10 bases between. Germline V gives CDR1 MDHEN, CDR2 SYDVKM. The CDR3 is 15 residues long.